Here is one T cell receptor beta chain with its context. Cohort placement rested on clinical history that participants reported themselves. V lost 5 bases and J 6 bases, leaving 17 bases between the germline ends. CDR3 length: 15 residues. Germline V gene data show CDR1 as SSHAT and CDR2 as FNYEAQ (reference sequence). This entry comes from a study of blood T cell repertoires in COVID-19. The protocol was immunoSEQ multiplex PCR, while the TCRdb copy is restricted to in-frame clones and leaves out a portion. The data show roughly 74,000 clones, more than 85% seen once. The sequence was obtained from a woman aged 45 to 65 with acute COVID-19. Input material: PBMCs or T cells enriched from blood (not recorded which). The chain joins TRBV7-7 to TRBJ2-1; tentative D call: TRBD2 (8 bases). The CDR3, as DNA: TGTGCCAGCAGCCAACTAGCGGCAGGGGGCAATGAGCAGTTCTTC. This sequence encodes CASSQLAAGGNEQFF.